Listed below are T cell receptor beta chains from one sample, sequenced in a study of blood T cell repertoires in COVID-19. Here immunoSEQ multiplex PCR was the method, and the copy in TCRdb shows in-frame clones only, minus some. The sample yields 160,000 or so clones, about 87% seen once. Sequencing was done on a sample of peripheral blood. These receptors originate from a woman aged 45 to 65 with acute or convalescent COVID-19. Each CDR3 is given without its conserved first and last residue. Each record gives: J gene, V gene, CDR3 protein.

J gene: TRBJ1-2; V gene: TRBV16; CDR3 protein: ASSQGGYGYT
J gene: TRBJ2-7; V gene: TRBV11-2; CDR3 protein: ASSLVPPYEQY
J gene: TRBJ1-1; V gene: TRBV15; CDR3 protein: ATSVMRGSGTEAF
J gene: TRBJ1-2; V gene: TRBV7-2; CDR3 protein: ASSLGQGTFYGYT
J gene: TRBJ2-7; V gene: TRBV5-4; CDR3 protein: ASSLGPGGEQY
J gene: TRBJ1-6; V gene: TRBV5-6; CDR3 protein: ASSFVSSYNSPLH
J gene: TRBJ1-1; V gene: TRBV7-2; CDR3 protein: ASSLEAGGEAF
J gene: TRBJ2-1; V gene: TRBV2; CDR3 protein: ASSRLRTSGRTGNEQF
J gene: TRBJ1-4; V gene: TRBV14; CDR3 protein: ASSQRQGEKLF
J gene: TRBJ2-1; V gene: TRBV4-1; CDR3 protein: ASSPVTSPNEQF
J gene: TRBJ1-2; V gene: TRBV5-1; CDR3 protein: ASSSPGEPGYT
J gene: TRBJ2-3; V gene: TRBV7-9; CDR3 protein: ASSLTGTGIRSTDTQY
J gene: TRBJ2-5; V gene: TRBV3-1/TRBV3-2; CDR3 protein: ASSQPRDRGETQY